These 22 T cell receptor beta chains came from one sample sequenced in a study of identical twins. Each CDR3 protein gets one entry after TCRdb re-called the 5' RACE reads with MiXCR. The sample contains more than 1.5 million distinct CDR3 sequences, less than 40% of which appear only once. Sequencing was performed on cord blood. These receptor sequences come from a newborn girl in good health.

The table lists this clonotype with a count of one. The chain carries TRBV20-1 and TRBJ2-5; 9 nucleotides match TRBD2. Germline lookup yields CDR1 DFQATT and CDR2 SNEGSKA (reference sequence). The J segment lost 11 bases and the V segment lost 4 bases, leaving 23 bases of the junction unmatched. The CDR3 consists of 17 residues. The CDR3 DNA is TGCAGTGCTATAACACCTCGACTAGCGGTACAGCACAATGAGCAGTACTTC. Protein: CSAITPRLAVQHNEQYF.

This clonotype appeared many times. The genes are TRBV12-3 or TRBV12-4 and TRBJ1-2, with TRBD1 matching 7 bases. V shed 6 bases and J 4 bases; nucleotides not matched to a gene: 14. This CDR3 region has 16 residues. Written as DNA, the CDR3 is TGTGCCAGCAGCCTTACCACAGGGGACATGGGCTATGGCTACACCTTC. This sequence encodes CASSLTTGDMGYGYTF.

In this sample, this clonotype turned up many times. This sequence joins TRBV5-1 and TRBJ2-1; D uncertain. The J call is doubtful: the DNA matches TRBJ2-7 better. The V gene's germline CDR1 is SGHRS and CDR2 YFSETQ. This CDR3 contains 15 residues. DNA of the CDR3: TGCGCCAGCAGCTTGGGCGCGAGCTCCTACAATGAGCAGTACTTC. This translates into CASSLGASSYNEQYF.

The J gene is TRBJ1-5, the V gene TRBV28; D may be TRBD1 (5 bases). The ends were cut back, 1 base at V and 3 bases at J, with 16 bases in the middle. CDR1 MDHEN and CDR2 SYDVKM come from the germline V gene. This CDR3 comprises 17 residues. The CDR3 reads CASSLSSWGGINQPQHF. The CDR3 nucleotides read TGTGCCAGCAGTTTATCCAGTTGGGGGGGTATCAATCAGCCCCAGCATTTT.

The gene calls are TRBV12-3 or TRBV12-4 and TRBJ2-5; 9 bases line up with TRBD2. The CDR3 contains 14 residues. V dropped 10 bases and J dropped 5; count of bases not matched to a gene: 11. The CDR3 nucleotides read TGTGCCACGCGCCAGGGACTAGCTCAGGAGACCCAGTACTTC. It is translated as CATRQGLAQETQYF.

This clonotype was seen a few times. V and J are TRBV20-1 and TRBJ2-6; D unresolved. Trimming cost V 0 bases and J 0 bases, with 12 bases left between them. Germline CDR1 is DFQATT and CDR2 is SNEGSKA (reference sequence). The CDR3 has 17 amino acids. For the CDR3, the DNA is TGCAGTGCTAGAGAAGTGGGTACGGACTCTGGGGCCAACGTCCTGACTTTC. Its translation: CSAREVGTDSGANVLTF.

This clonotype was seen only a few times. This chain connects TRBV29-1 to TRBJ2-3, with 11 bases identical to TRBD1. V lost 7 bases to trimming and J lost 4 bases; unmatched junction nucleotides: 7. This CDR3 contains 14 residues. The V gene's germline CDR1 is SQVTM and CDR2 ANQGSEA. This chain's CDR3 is CSARPGQGADTQYF. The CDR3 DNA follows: TGCAGCGCCCGGCCGGGACAGGGGGCAGATACGCAGTATTTT.

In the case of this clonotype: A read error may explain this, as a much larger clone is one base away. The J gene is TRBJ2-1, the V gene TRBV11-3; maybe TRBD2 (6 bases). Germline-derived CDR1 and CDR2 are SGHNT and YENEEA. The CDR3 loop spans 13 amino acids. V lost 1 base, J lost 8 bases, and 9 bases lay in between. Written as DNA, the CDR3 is TGTGCCAGCAGCTTAGGGACTACCCATGAGCAGTTCTTC. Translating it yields CASSLGTTHEQFF.

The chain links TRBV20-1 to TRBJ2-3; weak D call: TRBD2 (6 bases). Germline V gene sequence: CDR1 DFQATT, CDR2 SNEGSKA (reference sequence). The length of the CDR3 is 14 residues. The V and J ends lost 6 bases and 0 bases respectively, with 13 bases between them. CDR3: CSAGTLPSTDTQYF. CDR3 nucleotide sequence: TGCAGTGCCGGGACTCTACCAAGCACAGATACGCAGTATTTT.

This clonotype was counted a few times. The chain's CDR3 is CASSPTGSSNSPLHF. The CDR3 bases are TGTGCCAGCAGCCCTACAGGGTCCAGTAATTCACCCCTCCACTTT. The V and J genes are TRBV6-5 and TRBJ1-6, with TRBD1 as a possible D gene (6 bases). This CDR3 is built from 15 residues. CDR1 MNHEY and CDR2 SVGAGI come from the germline V gene. V lost 6 bases and J 6 bases, leaving 15 bases between the germline ends.

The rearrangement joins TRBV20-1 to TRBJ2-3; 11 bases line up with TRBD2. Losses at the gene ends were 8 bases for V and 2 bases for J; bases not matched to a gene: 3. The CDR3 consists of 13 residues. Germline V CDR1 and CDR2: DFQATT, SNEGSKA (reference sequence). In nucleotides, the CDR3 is TGCAGTCGACTAGCGGGGAACACAGATACGCAGTATTTT. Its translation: CSRLAGNTDTQYF.

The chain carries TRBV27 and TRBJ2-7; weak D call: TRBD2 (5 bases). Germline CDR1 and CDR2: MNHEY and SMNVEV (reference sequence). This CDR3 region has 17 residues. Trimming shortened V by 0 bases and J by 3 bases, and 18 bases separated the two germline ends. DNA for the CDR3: TGTGCCAGCAGTTTATCGTGGCCCGCAGTCGGGGTCTACGAGCAGTACTTC. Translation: CASSLSWPAVGVYEQYF.

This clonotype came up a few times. The CDR3: CASSESPGTNSPLHF. In DNA, the CDR3 is TGTGCCAGCAGTGAAAGTCCAGGGACCAATTCACCCCTCCACTTT. The chain is built from TRBV6-1 and TRBJ1-6, with D tentatively TRBD1 (5 bases). This CDR3 is built from 15 residues. Germline V CDR1 and CDR2: MNHNS, SASEGT. The V end was cut by 2 bases, the J end by 7 bases, with 12 bases between.

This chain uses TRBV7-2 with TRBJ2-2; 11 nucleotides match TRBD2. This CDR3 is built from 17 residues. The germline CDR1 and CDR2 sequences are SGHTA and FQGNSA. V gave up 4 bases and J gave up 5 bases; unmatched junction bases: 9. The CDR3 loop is CASSWSTSGSRTGELFF. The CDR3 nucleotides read TGTGCCAGCAGCTGGAGCACTAGCGGGAGTCGAACCGGGGAGCTGTTTTTT.

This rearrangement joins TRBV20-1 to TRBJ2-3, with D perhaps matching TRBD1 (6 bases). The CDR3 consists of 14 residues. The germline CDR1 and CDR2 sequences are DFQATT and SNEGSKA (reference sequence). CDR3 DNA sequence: TGCCTGATCTCCCAGGGGAAGGACGCAGATACGCAGTATTTT. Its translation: CLISQGKDADTQYF.

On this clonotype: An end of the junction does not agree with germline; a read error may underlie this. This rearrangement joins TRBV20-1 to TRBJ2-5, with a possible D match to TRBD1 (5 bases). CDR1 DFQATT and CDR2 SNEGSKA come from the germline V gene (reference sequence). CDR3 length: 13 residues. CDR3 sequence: CSARVSGPETRYF. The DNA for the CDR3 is TGCAGTGCTAGAGTTTCAGGGCCAGAGACCCGGTACTTC.

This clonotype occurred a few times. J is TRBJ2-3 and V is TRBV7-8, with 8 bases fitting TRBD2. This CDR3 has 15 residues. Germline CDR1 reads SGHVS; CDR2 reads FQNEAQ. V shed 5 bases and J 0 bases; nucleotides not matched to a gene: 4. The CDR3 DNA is TGTGCCAGCAGCCGGGGACTAGATAGCACAGATACGCAGTATTTT. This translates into CASSRGLDSTDTQYF. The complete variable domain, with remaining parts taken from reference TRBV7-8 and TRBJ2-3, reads GAGVSQSPRYKVAKRGQDVALRCDPISGHVSLFWYQQALGQGPEFLTYFQNEAQLDKSGLPSDRFFAERPEGSVSTLKIQRTQQEDSAVYLCASSRGLDSTDTQYFGPGTRLTVL.

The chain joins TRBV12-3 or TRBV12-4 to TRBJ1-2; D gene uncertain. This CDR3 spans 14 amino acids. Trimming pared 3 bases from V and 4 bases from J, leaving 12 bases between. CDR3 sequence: CASSLTDISYGYTF. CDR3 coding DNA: TGTGCCAGCAGTTTGACTGACATTTCCTATGGCTACACCTTC.

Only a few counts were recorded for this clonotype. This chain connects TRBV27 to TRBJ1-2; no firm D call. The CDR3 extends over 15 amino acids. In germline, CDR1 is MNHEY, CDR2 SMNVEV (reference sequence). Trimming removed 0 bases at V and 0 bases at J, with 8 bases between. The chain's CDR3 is CASSLSAGTNYGYTF. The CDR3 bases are TGTGCCAGCAGTTTATCAGCGGGAACTAACTATGGCTACACCTTC.

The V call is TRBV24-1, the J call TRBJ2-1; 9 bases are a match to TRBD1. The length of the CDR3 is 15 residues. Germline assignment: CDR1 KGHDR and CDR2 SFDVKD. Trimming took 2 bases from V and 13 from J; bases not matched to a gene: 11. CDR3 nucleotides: TGTGCCACCAGTGATTCCCGACAGGGGGGAGAGACCCAGTTCTTC. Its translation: CATSDSRQGGETQFF.

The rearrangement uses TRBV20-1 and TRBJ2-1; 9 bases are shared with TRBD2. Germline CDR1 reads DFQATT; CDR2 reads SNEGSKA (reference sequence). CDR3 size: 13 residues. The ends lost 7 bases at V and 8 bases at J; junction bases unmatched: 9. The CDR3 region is CSDRSGTSHEQFF. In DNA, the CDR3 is TGCAGTGACCGATCCGGGACTAGCCATGAGCAGTTCTTC.

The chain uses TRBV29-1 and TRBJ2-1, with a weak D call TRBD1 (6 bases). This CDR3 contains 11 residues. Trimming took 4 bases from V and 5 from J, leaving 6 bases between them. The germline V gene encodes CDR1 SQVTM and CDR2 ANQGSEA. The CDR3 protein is CSVGDNNEQFF. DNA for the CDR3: TGCAGCGTTGGGGACAACAATGAGCAGTTCTTC.